This is a list of T cell receptor beta chains from one sample in a study of PD-1 blockade in classical Hodgkin lymphoma. Repertoires were generated with immunoSEQ multiplex PCR, while TCRdb's copy carries only in-frame clones and drops some. The table shows roughly 20,000 clones, with 76% occurring only once. The sequenced sample was peripheral blood mononuclear cells (PBMCs), obtained before the fourth cycle of nivolumab. Every receptor here comes from a human donor with classical Hodgkin lymphoma. CDR3s include the opening cysteine and the closing phenylalanine or tryptophan. Each record gives: CDR3 protein, CDR3 DNA, clone size, D gene, CDR3 length, V gene, J gene. A D gene is named only where the DNA matches it firmly. Some rows have no size entry. The others give once, few or many, or a class for an expanded clone.

CASSKLKYHGQSRANVLTF	TGTGCCAGCAGCAAACTTAAATACCATGGACAAAGTCGGGCCAACGTCCTGACTTTC	.	.	19	TRBV7-9	TRBJ2-6
CASSLEGIHTDTQYF	TGCGCCAGCAGCTTGGAAGGGATACACACAGATACGCAGTATTTT	.	.	15	TRBV5-1	TRBJ2-3
CASSRGGHSSYEQYF	TGCGCCAGCAGCCGAGGGGGACACTCCTCCTACGAGCAGTACTTC	.	.	15	TRBV5-1	TRBJ2-7
CASSDRDGGYTF	TGTGCCAGCAGTGACCGGGACGGTGGCTACACCTTC	.	.	12	TRBV2	TRBJ1-2
CASSSIGYGYTF	TGTGCCAGCAGCTCTATCGGCTATGGCTACACCTTC	.	.	12	TRBV7-2	TRBJ1-2
CASSPRTSGRVDTQYF	TGTGCCAGCAGCCCCCGGACTAGCGGGAGGGTGGATACGCAGTATTTT	.	TRBD2	16	TRBV7-2	TRBJ2-3
CASSIGQGEYEQYF	TGTGCCAGTAGTATTGGACAGGGTGAATACGAGCAGTACTTC	.	TRBD1	14	TRBV19	TRBJ2-7
CASSESSGRGNEQFF	TGTGCCAGCAGTGAAAGCAGCGGGAGGGGCAATGAGCAGTTCTTC	.	TRBD2	15	TRBV6-1	TRBJ2-1
CASSIEGRESYTF	TGTGCCAGTAGTATAGAAGGCCGAGAAAGCTACACCTTC	.	.	13	TRBV19	TRBJ1-2
CASSQVALAADTQYF	TGCGCCAGCAGCCAAGTGGCTCTAGCGGCAGATACGCAGTATTTT	.	TRBD2	15	TRBV4-3	TRBJ2-3
CASSWDYNEQFF	TGTGCCAGCAGTTGGGACTACAATGAGCAGTTCTTC	.	.	12	TRBV6-6	TRBJ2-1
CASSQEGPGQGYEQYF	TGCGCCAGCAGCCAAGAGGGCCCGGGACAGGGGTACGAGCAGTACTTC	once	TRBD1	16	TRBV4-3	TRBJ2-7
CASSQSNYGYTF	TGCGCCAGCAGCCAGTCAAACTATGGCTACACCTTC	.	.	12	TRBV4-3	TRBJ1-2
CASSPASGTETQYF	TGTGCCAGCTCACCGGCGAGCGGGACCGAGACCCAGTACTTC	.	TRBD2	14	TRBV18	TRBJ2-5
CASSEGPGYGEQFF	TGTGCCAGCAGCGAGGGACCGGGTTACGGTGAGCAGTTCTTC	.	.	14	TRBV5-4	TRBJ2-1
CASSLSGLITDTQYF	TGTGCCAGCAGTTTATCGGGACTGATCACAGATACGCAGTATTTT	.	.	15	TRBV27	TRBJ2-3
CASSPRNRDSSYNEQFF	TGCGCCAGCAGCCCCAGAAACCGGGACAGCTCCTACAATGAGCAGTTCTTC	.	TRBD1	17	TRBV4-1	TRBJ2-1